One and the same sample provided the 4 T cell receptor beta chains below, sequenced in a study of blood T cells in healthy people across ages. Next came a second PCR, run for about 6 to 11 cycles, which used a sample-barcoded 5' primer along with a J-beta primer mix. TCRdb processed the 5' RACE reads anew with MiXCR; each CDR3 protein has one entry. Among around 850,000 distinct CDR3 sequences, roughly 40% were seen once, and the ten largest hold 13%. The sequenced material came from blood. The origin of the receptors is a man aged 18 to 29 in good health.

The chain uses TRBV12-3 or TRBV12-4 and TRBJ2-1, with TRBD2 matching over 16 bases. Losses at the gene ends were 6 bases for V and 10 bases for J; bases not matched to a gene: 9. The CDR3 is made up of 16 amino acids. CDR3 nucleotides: TGTGCCAGCAGCCAACAGGGACTAGCGGGAGGGGGGGAGCAGTTCTTC. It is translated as CASSQQGLAGGGEQFF.

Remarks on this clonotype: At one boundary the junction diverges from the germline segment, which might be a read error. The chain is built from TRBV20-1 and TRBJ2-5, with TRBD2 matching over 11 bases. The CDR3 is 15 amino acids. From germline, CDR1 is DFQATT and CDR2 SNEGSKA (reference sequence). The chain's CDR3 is CSARDRLAGGNEQNF. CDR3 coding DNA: TGCAGTGCTAGAGATCGTCTAGCGGGGGGCAATGAGCAGAACTTC.

The CDR3 nucleotides are TGTGCCAGCAGCCAGAACCCGGGGGACTTAACCACAAAACTGTTTTTT. It translates to CASSQNPGDLTTKLFF. The V call is TRBV3-1, the J call TRBJ1-4; a possible D gene is TRBD1 (5 bases). The length of the CDR3 is 16 residues. V lost 3 bases, J lost 10 bases, and 21 bases lay in between. Looked up from germline, CDR1 is LGHDT and CDR2 is YNNKEL (reference sequence).

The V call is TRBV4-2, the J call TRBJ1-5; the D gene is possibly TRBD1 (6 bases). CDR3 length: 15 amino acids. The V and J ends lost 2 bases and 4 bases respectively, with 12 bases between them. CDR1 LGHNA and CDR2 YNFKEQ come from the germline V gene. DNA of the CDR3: TGTGCCAGCAGCCAATGGGGGCTAAGTAATCAGCCCCAGCATTTT. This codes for CASSQWGLSNQPQHF.